The 24 T cell receptor beta chains presented below share a single source sample, sequenced in a study of T cell responses to AZD1222 COVID-19 vaccine. Clones were read by immunoSEQ multiplex PCR, and TCRdb kept only the in-frame ones, dropping some. This sample has more than 95,000 clones; roughly 92% occur once, and the top ten carry 5%. The source material was peripheral blood, sampled on day 0 of AZD1222 vaccination. These receptors were taken from an adult in good health.

This sequence joins TRBV30 and TRBJ1-2, with 7 positions matching TRBD1. J gave up 8 bases and V 6 bases, and 6 bases lay outside the gene matches. Per the germline V gene, CDR1 is GTSNPN and CDR2 is SVGIG (reference sequence). CDR3 length: 11 residues. CDR3 DNA sequence: TGTGCCTGTAGGGGGCTGAGAGGCTACACCTTC. Translation gives CACRGLRGYTF.

This clone was seen a handful of times. This chain connects TRBV27 to TRBJ1-1; D gene ambiguous. Looked up from germline, CDR1 is MNHEY and CDR2 is SMNVEV (reference sequence). Trimming pared 6 bases from V and 5 bases from J, leaving 7 bases between. The CDR3 loop spans 11 amino acids. CDR3 coding DNA: TGTGCCAGCAGCTCCCGGACTGAAGCTTTCTTT. Translation gives CASSSRTEAFF.

The genes are TRBV2 and TRBJ2-5; tentatively, D is TRBD1 (5 bases). This CDR3 is 14 amino acids long. Germline V gene lookup returns CDR1 SNHLY and CDR2 FYNNEI. V was clipped by 3 bases and J by 1 base, with 9 bases between them. The chain's CDR3 is CASSETESQETQYF. In DNA, the CDR3 is TGTGCCAGCAGTGAGACAGAGAGCCAAGAGACCCAGTACTTC.

The chain is built from TRBV19 and TRBJ1-1, with 7 bases that match TRBD1. Germline loops: CDR1 LNHDA, CDR2 SQIVND (reference sequence). The CDR3 covers 13 residues. The trim removed 7 bases at V and 3 bases at J, leaving 5 bases unmatched. The CDR3 loop reads CASKITGDTEAFF. CDR3 DNA sequence: TGTGCCAGTAAAATAACAGGGGACACTGAAGCTTTCTTT.

This clone was observed once. The gene calls are TRBV27 and TRBJ1-5, with unresolved D. The length of the CDR3 is 13 residues. The ends were cut back, 6 bases at V and 1 base at J, with 7 bases in the middle. Looked up from germline, CDR1 is MNHEY and CDR2 is SMNVEV (reference sequence). CDR3 bases: TGTGCCAGCAGGGACGGAAGCAATCAGCCCCAGCATTTT. Protein sequence: CASRDGSNQPQHF.

The chain combines TRBV5-5 with TRBJ2-7; 7 bases fit TRBD1. Germline V gene data show CDR1 as SGHKS and CDR2 as YYEKEE (reference sequence). The trim removed 0 bases at V and 4 bases at J, leaving 4 bases unmatched. This CDR3 is 14 amino acids long. CDR3 nucleotide sequence: TGTGCCAGCAGCTTGGGACAGGGTAGGTACGAGCAGTACTTC. Translating it yields CASSLGQGRYEQYF.

V is TRBV6-1 and J is TRBJ1-5; no clear D. The CDR3 has 15 amino acids. CDR1 is MNHNS and CDR2 is SASEGT in the germline V gene. With 2 bases removed from V and 7 bases from J, the gap between germline ends came to 15 bases. The DNA of the CDR3 is TGTGCCAGCAGTGAAATCGGTCTACCAAGGCAGCCCCAGCATTTT. Translating it yields CASSEIGLPRQPQHF.

The V gene is TRBV12-3 or TRBV12-4, the J gene TRBJ1-6; TRBD1 is a possible D gene (5 bases). The V and J ends lost 2 bases and 8 bases respectively, with 7 bases between them. The CDR3 runs 13 residues. CDR3 DNA: TGTGCCAGCAGTTTAATGACAGATTCACCCCTCCACTTT. It yields the protein CASSLMTDSPLHF.

The chain employs TRBV7-2 and TRBJ2-4, with a tentative D call TRBD2 (6 bases). The CDR3 covers 14 residues. The germline CDR1 and CDR2 sequences are SGHTA and FQGNSA. The V gene lost 4 bases and the J gene lost 3 bases, with 10 bases spanning the gap. The CDR3 bases are TGTGCCAGCAGCTCACCGGGACTCAAAAACATTCAGTACTTC. Translated, it gives CASSSPGLKNIQYF.

The chain joins TRBV30 to TRBJ2-1, with 7 bases aligning to TRBD2. The J segment lost 5 bases and the V segment lost 2 bases, leaving 9 bases of the junction unmatched. The CDR3 totals 15 residues. The germline CDR1 and CDR2 sequences are GTSNPN and SVGIG (reference sequence). The CDR3 protein is CAWSRGSGTHNEQFF. The CDR3 DNA sequence: TGTGCCTGGAGTCGTGGGAGCGGGACCCACAATGAGCAGTTCTTC.

The chain couples TRBV18 to TRBJ1-2; D may be TRBD1 (6 bases). The CDR3 is 13 residues long. Germline lookup yields CDR1 KGHSH and CDR2 LQKENI. V was cut by 4 bases and J by 7 bases, with 13 bases left in between. CDR3 nucleotide sequence: TGTGCCAGCTCACGCAACAGGGAGGGTGGCTACACCTTC. As protein: CASSRNREGGYTF.

This clone was seen more than once but under ten times. This chain connects TRBV1 to TRBJ2-7; the table's D call of TRBD2 was not tested on the DNA. TRBV1 represents a pseudogene. The CDR3 is made up of 16 amino acids. The CDR3 protein is CTSPSLPLVGVREQYF. The CDR3 coding sequence is TGCACCAGCCCCTCCCTTCCGCTAGTTGGTGTGCGCGAGCAGTACTTC.

The gene calls are TRBV7-9 and TRBJ1-4; D not resolved. The germline V gene has CDR1 SEHNR and CDR2 FQNEAQ (reference sequence). Trimming cost V 5 bases and J 7 bases, with 14 bases left between them. CDR3 length equals 14 residues. CDR3 nucleotides: TGTGCCAGCAGCGCCCCCGGGTTGCTTGAAAAACTGTTTTTT. It yields the protein CASSAPGLLEKLFF.

J is TRBJ2-3 and V is TRBV4-2; no reliable D call. Germline assignment: CDR1 LGHNA and CDR2 YNFKEQ. The CDR3 contains 17 residues. V gave up 0 bases and J gave up 4 bases, with 17 bases separating them. The chain's CDR3 is CASSQDGEERFADTQYF. The CDR3 DNA follows: TGTGCCAGCAGCCAAGATGGAGAGGAAAGATTCGCAGATACGCAGTATTTT.

In this sample, this clone turned up once. This chain links TRBV5-1 with TRBJ1-1; 7 bases line up with TRBD1. Germline lookup yields CDR1 SGHRS and CDR2 YFSETQ. V shed 0 bases and J 0 bases; nucleotides not matched to a gene: 5. This CDR3 is built from 16 residues. Here the CDR3 reads CASSLAPGQVNTEAFF. The DNA for the CDR3 is TGCGCCAGCAGCTTGGCCCCTGGACAGGTGAACACTGAAGCTTTCTTT.

The chain carries TRBV14 and TRBJ2-5, with D unclear. The germline V and J ends were trimmed by 4 bases and 1 base, with 16 bases remaining between them. CDR1 SGHDN and CDR2 FVKESK come from the germline V gene. The CDR3 has 16 residues. The DNA for the CDR3 is TGTGCCAGCAGCCTCTTTCCCGGGCAGCCCCAAGAGACCCAGTACTTC. Translation gives CASSLFPGQPQETQYF.

This chain uses TRBV5-1 with TRBJ2-4; 9 nucleotides agree with TRBD1. The germline V gene has CDR1 SGHRS and CDR2 YFSETQ. J was trimmed by 2 bases and V by 4 bases; bases with no gene match: 10. This CDR3 is 17 amino acids long. The CDR3 region has the DNA TGCGCCAGCAGCCTACCGGACAGGGGATTTTCCAAAAACATTCAGTACTTC. Protein: CASSLPDRGFSKNIQYF. The whole variable domain, filled in from reference TRBV5-1 and TRBJ2-4, reads KAGVTQTPRYLIKTRGQQVTLSCSPISGHRSVSWYQQTPGQGLQFLFEYFSETQRNKGNFPGRFSGRQFSNSRSEMNVSTLELGDSALYLCASSLPDRGFSKNIQYFGAGTRLSVL.

The V call is TRBV29-1, the J call TRBJ1-3; D is undetermined. Per germline, CDR1 SQVTM and CDR2 ANQGSEA. V lost 0 bases to trimming and J lost 1 base, with 4 bases between them. This CDR3 spans 13 amino acids. For the CDR3, the DNA is TGCAGCGTTGAAGAGTGGTCTGGAAACACCATATATTTT. Amino acids: CSVEEWSGNTIYF.

This chain connects TRBV2 to TRBJ1-5; TRBD1 matches 7 bases. V trimming: 5 bases; J trimming: 1 base; junction bases outside the gene matches: 5. This CDR3 comprises 15 residues. Germline CDR1 reads SNHLY; CDR2 reads FYNNEI. CDR3 loop: CASSLQGFSNQPQHF. CDR3 sequence (DNA): TGTGCCAGCAGTTTACAGGGGTTCAGCAATCAGCCCCAGCATTTT.

The chain uses TRBV6-5 and TRBJ1-2; 9 bases agree with TRBD1. Germline V lookup: CDR1 MNHEY, CDR2 SVGAGI. CDR3 length: 13 amino acids. Losses at the gene ends were 9 bases for V and 4 bases for J; bases not matched to a gene: 6. CDR3 bases: TGTGCCAGTGACAGGGGGGTAGGCTATGGCTACACCTTC. Protein product: CASDRGVGYGYTF.

The V gene is TRBV30, the J gene TRBJ2-1; 7 positions match TRBD1. Trimming took 4 bases from V and 0 from J; bases not matched to a gene: 0. The CDR3 is made up of 13 amino acids. Looked up from germline, CDR1 is GTSNPN and CDR2 is SVGIG (reference sequence). The CDR3 DNA reads as TGTGCCTGGACAGGGGGCTCCTACAATGAGCAGTTCTTC. This codes for CAWTGGSYNEQFF.

The chain uses TRBV19 and TRBJ1-5; D ambiguous. The CDR3 runs 17 residues. With 7 bases removed from V and 8 bases from J, the gap between germline ends came to 27 bases. Germline assignment: CDR1 LNHDA and CDR2 SQIVND (reference sequence). CDR3 loop: CASMSGVGRAGAKPQHF. The CDR3 DNA follows: TGTGCCAGTATGTCGGGAGTGGGAAGGGCAGGAGCGAAGCCCCAGCATTTT.

J is TRBJ1-4 and V is TRBV6-5; no clear D gene. Trimming removed 0 bases at V and 7 bases at J, with 12 bases between. This CDR3 contains 15 residues. CDR1 and CDR2 (germline): MNHEY, SVGAGI. In DNA form, the CDR3 reads TGTGCCAGCAGTTACTCGATTTCCATTGGTGAAAAACTGTTTTTT. It encodes CASSYSISIGEKLFF.

The J gene is TRBJ2-4, the V gene TRBV6-5, with 9 bases aligning to TRBD1. The V gene's germline CDR1 is MNHEY and CDR2 SVGAGI. The CDR3 sequence is 15 residues long. Trimming cost V 6 bases and J 2 bases; bases outside gene matches: 5. The CDR3 DNA follows: TGTGCCAGCAGGACAGGACAGGGGTCCAAAAACATTCAGTACTTC. Amino acid sequence: CASRTGQGSKNIQYF.